This T cell receptor (beta chain) was captured in a study of cytomegalovirus exposure and HLA in healthy donors. Primers: 60 Vbeta forward and 13 Jbeta reverse. Clones were read by immunoSEQ multiplex PCR, and TCRdb kept only the in-frame ones, dropping some. The sample gives 200,000 to 250,000 clones, roughly 84% of which show up once; about 1.2% is in the top ten. The CDR3 contains 13 residues. Germline V gene sequence: CDR1 LNHDA, CDR2 SQIVND (reference sequence). Trimming pared 5 bases from V and 6 bases from J, leaving 13 bases between. The V and J genes are TRBV19 and TRBJ1-1; D is unresolved. The TCR originated in a human donor in good health. Sequenced sample: PBMCs. The DNA for the CDR3 is TGTGCCAGTAGTCCCAAGGTGGGCGCTGAAGCTTTCTTT. Its protein is CASSPKVGAEAFF.